Described below is a single TCR beta chain sequence and its context. The data were produced by immunoSEQ multiplex PCR, yet TCRdb's version contains in-frame clones alone and is incomplete. The data hold more than 200,000 clones, with approximately 89% observed a single time. This entry belongs to a study of blood T cell repertoires in COVID-19. The CDR3 covers 15 residues. Germline V gene sequence: CDR1 SEHNR, CDR2 FQNEAQ (reference sequence). Trimming stripped 5 bases from V and 1 base from J, with 14 bases between. The material sequenced was PBMCs or T cells enriched from blood (not recorded which). The chain combines TRBV7-9 with TRBJ1-1; D is perhaps TRBD1 (5 bases). The clonotype originates from a woman in her 30s who had been exposed to COVID-19. DNA for the CDR3: TGTGCCAGCAGCCCACCGGGGGGGAGGAACACTGAAGCTTTCTTT. Protein product: CASSPPGGRNTEAFF.